Included here is one TCR beta chain sequence, with context. This record belongs to a study of blood T cell repertoires in COVID-19. TCRdb's table, derived via immunoSEQ multiplex PCR, lists solely in-frame clones and lacks some. This table holds about 160,000 clones, 75% to 85% found once. The CDR3 totals 12 residues. Germline values: CDR1 LNHDA, CDR2 SQIVND (reference sequence). Trimming removed 1 base at V and 14 bases at J, with 9 bases between. V and J are TRBV19 and TRBJ1-6, with D maybe TRBD1 (5 bases). The TCR sequence derives from a woman aged 55-69 years who had recovered from COVID-19. The sequencing sample was made of PBMCs or T cells enriched from blood (not recorded which). This CDR3 reads CASSIVGGTLHF. As DNA, the CDR3 is TGTGCCAGTAGTATAGTGGGGGGGACCCTCCACTTT. The full variable domain, its missing parts supplied by reference TRBV19 and TRBJ1-6, is DGGITQSPKYLFRKEGQNVTLSCEQNLNHDAMYWYRQDPGQGLRLIYYSQIVNDFQKGDIAEGYSVSREKKESFPLTVTSAQKNPTAFYLCASSIVGGTLHFGNGTRLTVT.